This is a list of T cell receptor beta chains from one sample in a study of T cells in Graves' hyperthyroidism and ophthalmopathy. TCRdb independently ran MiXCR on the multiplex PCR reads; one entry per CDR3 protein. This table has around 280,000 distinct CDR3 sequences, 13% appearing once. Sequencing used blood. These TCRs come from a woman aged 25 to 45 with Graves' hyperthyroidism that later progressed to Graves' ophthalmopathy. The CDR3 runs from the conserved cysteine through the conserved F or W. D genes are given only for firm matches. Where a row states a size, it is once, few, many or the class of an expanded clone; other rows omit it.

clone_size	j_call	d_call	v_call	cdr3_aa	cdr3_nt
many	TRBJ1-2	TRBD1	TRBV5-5	CASRSGTGMYGYTF	TGTGCCAGCAGATCCGGGACAGGGATGTACGGCTACACCTTC
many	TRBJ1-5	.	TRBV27	CASSRREQGWPQHF	TGTGCCAGCAGTCGCAGGGAGCAGGGTTGGCCCCAGCATTTT
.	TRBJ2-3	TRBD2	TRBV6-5	CASSYSGTTTDTQYF	TGTGCCAGCAGTTACTCGGGGACTACTACAGATACGCAGTATTTT
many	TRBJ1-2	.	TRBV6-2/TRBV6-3	CASSYSPGAPSGYTF	TGTGCCAGCAGTTACTCGCCTGGGGCGCCGAGTGGCTACACCTTC
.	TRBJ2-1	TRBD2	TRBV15	CATSTGLAGGNEQFF	TGTGCCACCAGCACAGGACTAGCGGGTGGGAATGAGCAGTTCTTC
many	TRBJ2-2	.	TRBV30	CAWSSGTGELFF	TGTGCCTGGAGTTCGGGCACCGGGGAGCTGTTTTTT
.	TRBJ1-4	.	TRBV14	CASSQAGGNEKLFF	TGTGCCAGCAGTCAGGCGGGTGGCAATGAAAAACTGTTTTTT
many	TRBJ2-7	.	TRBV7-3	CASSLSGDRGYEQYF	TGTGCCAGCAGCTTAAGCGGGGACCGCGGTTACGAGCAGTACTTC
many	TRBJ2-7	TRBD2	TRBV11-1	CASSQWDYSYEQYF	TGTGCCAGCAGCCAGTGGGACTATTCCTACGAGCAGTACTTC
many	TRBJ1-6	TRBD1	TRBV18	CASSLTRDRVNNSPLHF	TGTGCCAGCTCACTTACCCGGGACAGGGTGAATAATTCACCCCTCCACTTT
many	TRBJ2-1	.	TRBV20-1	CGAGDANYNEQFF	TGCGGAGCAGGGGACGCCAACTACAATGAGCAGTTCTTC
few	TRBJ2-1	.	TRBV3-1	CASSQTGDPNNEQFF	TGTGCCAGCAGCCAAACGGGGGACCCTAACAATGAGCAGTTCTTC
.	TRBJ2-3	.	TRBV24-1	CATSDPNTQYF	TGTGCCACCAGTGATCCGAATACGCAGTATTTT